This TCR beta chain comes out of a study of control samples from healthy donors and cancer patients. A single count supports this clone. The CDR3 is made up of 17 amino acids. Germline loops: CDR1 MGHRA, CDR2 YSYEKL. V gave up 0 bases and J gave up 0 bases, with 12 bases separating them. Generated by immunoSEQ multiplex PCR, the TCRdb table keeps only in-frame clones and is missing some. Counted here are 25,000 to 35,000 clones, 94% occurring once; the ten biggest clones make up under 7%. Specimen: blood. The chain is built from TRBV4-1 and TRBJ1-5, with D unclear. This TCR was recovered from a man aged 60-69 years in good health. CDR3 in DNA: TGCGCCAGCAGCCAAGATCTCCAGCTACATAGCAATCAGCCCCAGCATTTT. This sequence encodes CASSQDLQLHSNQPQHF.